One sample yielded the 29 T cell receptor beta chains listed below, sequenced in a study of T cell responses to AZD1222 COVID-19 vaccine (dated by TCRdb to the early 2020s). Libraries were made using the immunoSEQ multiplex PCR assay. What TCRdb holds here is the immuneACCESS table cut down to in-frame rearrangements. Part of the clones is not present; checked against another copy, under half of the missing clones reflect an unresolved V gene, and the others are unexplained. A total of about 130,000 clones appear in this sample, approximately 85% of them only once. Of the sample, roughly 8% falls within the top ten clones. This sample's time point label indicates: baseline before first vaccination. The sample here was peripheral blood, taken on day 0 of AZD1222 vaccination. Receptors originate from an adult in good health.

This clone was counted a few times. This sequence joins TRBV7-9 and TRBJ1-5; tentative D call: TRBD1 (5 bases). V shed 8 bases and J shed 3 bases, with 14 bases lying between them. The CDR3 spans 14 residues. CDR1 and CDR2 from the germline V gene are SEHNR and FQNEAQ (reference sequence). The CDR3 nucleotides read TGTGCCAGCCGAGGGGAGGGCCCCAATCAGCCCCAGCATTTT. This encodes CASRGEGPNQPQHF.

Note on this clone: The same CDR3 arises from other DNA sequences in this sample as well. The CDR3 nucleotides read TGCGCCAGCAGCCAAGTTTTAGCGGGGGGCTACGAGCAGTACTTC. Its protein product is CASSQVLAGGYEQYF. This rearrangement joins TRBV4-1 to TRBJ2-7, with 10 bases fitting TRBD2. Trimming at V came to 1 base and at J to 3 bases, leaving 3 bases not matched to a gene. The CDR3 contains 15 residues. Germline assignment: CDR1 MGHRA and CDR2 YSYEKL.

The chain carries TRBV6-4 and TRBJ2-3; 11 bases align to TRBD2. Germline CDR1 and CDR2: MRHNA and SNTAGT. The CDR3 consists of 15 residues. The J segment lost 3 bases and the V segment lost 7 bases, leaving 6 bases of the junction unmatched. This CDR3 reads CASTRVAGGTDTQYF. In DNA form, the CDR3 reads TGTGCCAGCACCCGAGTAGCGGGGGGGACAGATACGCAGTATTTT.

J is TRBJ1-4 and V is TRBV2, with no clear D. Germline loops: CDR1 SNHLY, CDR2 FYNNEI. Trimming took off 0 bases at V and 8 bases at J, with 16 bases between the two ends. This CDR3 spans 16 amino acids. The CDR3 region is CASSEAPDNWWEKLFF. Here the CDR3 DNA reads TGTGCCAGCAGTGAAGCTCCTGACAATTGGTGGGAAAAACTGTTTTTT.

The V gene is TRBV6-5, the J gene TRBJ2-1, with D unclear. Germline CDR1 reads MNHEY; CDR2 reads SVGAGI. There are 12 residues in the CDR3. V lost 0 bases, J lost 10 bases, and 7 bases lay in between. The CDR3 loop reads CASSYSGQEQFF. In DNA form, the CDR3 reads TGTGCCAGCAGTTACTCCGGGCAGGAGCAGTTCTTC.

This clone was counted only a few times. The chain combines TRBV30 with TRBJ2-1; D might be TRBD1 or TRBD2, each matching 6 bases. V was trimmed by 2 bases and J by 10 bases, leaving 15 bases between them. The V gene's germline CDR1 is GTSNPN and CDR2 SVGIG (reference sequence). The CDR3 totals 13 residues. The CDR3 sequence is CAWSRLQGGEQFF. Written as DNA, the CDR3 is TGTGCCTGGAGTCGACTTCAAGGGGGGGAGCAGTTCTTC.

This clone was detected only a few times. The chain has TRBV5-1 and TRBJ2-7, with 7 bases that match TRBD2. Germline values: CDR1 SGHRS, CDR2 YFSETQ. The J segment lost 4 bases and the V segment lost 4 bases, leaving 8 bases of the junction unmatched. This CDR3 spans 14 amino acids. The chain's CDR3 is CASSLPGLIYEQYF. The DNA for the CDR3 is TGCGCCAGCAGCCTTCCGGGACTAATATACGAGCAGTACTTC.

Comment on this clone: At the DNA level, this CDR3 is encoded by other sequences in the same sample as well. V usage is TRBV28 and J usage is TRBJ2-7; TRBD2 is a possible D gene (7 bases). CDR1 is MDHEN, CDR2 SYDVKM, per germline. The germline V and J ends were trimmed by 5 bases and 7 bases, with 15 bases remaining between them. The CDR3 consists of 13 residues. The CDR3 sequence: CASSRRGGREQYF. The CDR3 bases are TGTGCCAGCAGTCGAAGGGGGGGGCGGGAGCAGTACTTC.

The V call is TRBV6-5, the J call TRBJ1-3; D gene ambiguous. The length of the CDR3 is 15 residues. The V end was cut by 2 bases, the J end by 0 bases, with 8 bases between. The germline CDR1 and CDR2 sequences are MNHEY and SVGAGI. CDR3 coding DNA: TGTGCCAGCAGTTACAATGGATTCTCTGGAAACACCATATATTTT. Its protein product is CASSYNGFSGNTIYF.

The genes are TRBV5-1 and TRBJ1-4; a possible D gene is TRBD1 (5 bases). Germline V CDR1 and CDR2: SGHRS, YFSETQ. This CDR3 is 16 amino acids long. Trimming pared 4 bases from V and 0 bases from J, leaving 13 bases between. CDR3 region: CASSPGGGATNEKLFF. The CDR3 bases are TGCGCCAGCAGCCCTGGCGGGGGTGCAACTAATGAAAAACTGTTTTTT.

This chain links TRBV6-5 with TRBJ2-6; 8 bases line up with TRBD2. This CDR3 has 16 amino acids. V shed 3 bases and J 0 bases; nucleotides not matched to a gene: 1. CDR1 MNHEY and CDR2 SVGAGI come from the germline V gene. The CDR3 nucleotides are TGTGCCAGCAGTTATCTAGCGGGCTCTGGGGCCAACGTCCTGACTTTC. Its protein is CASSYLAGSGANVLTF.

The V call is TRBV7-9, the J call TRBJ2-1; the D gene is possibly TRBD2 (6 bases). The germline gives CDR1 SEHNR, CDR2 FQNEAQ (reference sequence). The V and J ends lost 1 base and 8 bases respectively, with 15 bases between them. The CDR3 length is 15 residues. This chain's CDR3 is CASSLVAARIDEQFF. In DNA, the CDR3 is TGTGCCAGCAGCTTAGTAGCGGCCAGGATCGATGAGCAGTTCTTC.

The chain joins TRBV7-9 to TRBJ1-2; D is uncertain. The V gene's germline CDR1 is SEHNR and CDR2 FQNEAQ (reference sequence). Trimming stripped 8 bases from V and 1 base from J, with 17 bases between. The CDR3 covers 15 residues. The CDR3 reads CASGELTANNYGYTF. The CDR3 bases are TGTGCCAGCGGGGAACTAACCGCAAATAACTATGGCTACACCTTC. The entire variable domain, with the rest obtained from reference TRBV7-9 and TRBJ1-2, is as follows: DTGVSQNPRHKITKRGQNVTFRCDPISEHNRLYWYRQTLGQGPEFLTYFQNEAQLEKSRLLSDRFSAERPKGSFSTLEIQRTEQGDSAMYLCASGELTANNYGYTFGSGTRLTVV.

V and J are TRBV5-1 and TRBJ2-5, with 8 bases aligning to TRBD2. This CDR3 contains 15 residues. Trimming removed 0 bases from V and 3 bases from J; junction bases left unmatched: 4. Germline V gene lookup returns CDR1 SGHRS and CDR2 YFSETQ. DNA of the CDR3: TGCGCCAGCAGCTTGGTCGGGAGGGCCGAAGAGACCCAGTACTTC. Its translation: CASSLVGRAEETQYF.

The chain carries TRBV29-1 and TRBJ1-2; perhaps TRBD1 as D (6 bases). Germline CDR1 SQVTM, CDR2 ANQGSEA. The CDR3 loop spans 13 amino acids. The V end lost 5 bases, the J end lost 0 bases, and 10 bases lay between the germline ends. The CDR3 bases are TGCAGCGTTTCGGACAGTACTAACTATGGCTACACCTTC. Translated, it gives CSVSDSTNYGYTF.

This clone was observed a few times. The chain recombines TRBV10-3 with TRBJ2-3; 8 nucleotides line up with TRBD1. The germline V gene encodes CDR1 ENHRY and CDR2 SYGVKD. Trimming at V came to 4 bases and at J to 5 bases, leaving 5 bases not matched to a gene. The CDR3 covers 14 residues. In nucleotides, the CDR3 is TGTGCCATCAGTGGGACAGGGACCGTAGATACGCAGTATTTT. Encoded protein: CAISGTGTVDTQYF.

The rearrangement joins TRBV13 to TRBJ1-6; 7 nucleotides align to TRBD1. The J segment lost 7 bases and the V segment lost 3 bases, leaving 6 bases of the junction unmatched. Germline lookup yields CDR1 PRHDT and CDR2 FYEKMQ (reference sequence). This CDR3 is 15 amino acids long. The CDR3 bases are TGTGCCAGCAGCTTTTTAGCAGGGGGAAATTCACCCCTCCACTTT. Its translation: CASSFLAGGNSPLHF.

The rearrangement joins TRBV3-1 (or the pseudogene TRBV3-2) to TRBJ1-4; a possible D gene is TRBD1 (6 bases). This CDR3 comprises 15 residues. V gave up 3 bases and J gave up 7 bases, with 15 bases separating them. Germline CDR1 reads LGHDT; CDR2 reads YNNKEL (reference sequence). CDR3 sequence reads: CASSQQTGDGEKLFF. The CDR3 coding sequence is TGTGCCAGCAGCCAGCAGACAGGAGACGGTGAAAAACTGTTTTTT.

The gene calls are TRBV28 and TRBJ1-2; tentative D call: TRBD1 (6 bases). Germline V gives CDR1 MDHEN, CDR2 SYDVKM. The ends were cut back, 6 bases at V and 4 bases at J, with 27 bases in the middle. The CDR3 is 18 amino acids. Written as DNA, the CDR3 is TGTGCCAGCAGAACGAGGGGGATCTACTCCGGTCGACGCTATGGCTACACCTTC. Protein sequence: CASRTRGIYSGRRYGYTF.

V gene TRBV7-8 combines with J gene TRBJ2-2; no clear D. Germline CDR1 and CDR2: SGHVS and FQNEAQ. The germline V and J ends were trimmed by 1 base and 5 bases, with 8 bases remaining between them. The CDR3 is made up of 14 amino acids. The CDR3 is CASSLGSWTGELFF. In nucleotides, the CDR3 is TGTGCCAGCAGCTTAGGGTCATGGACCGGGGAGCTGTTTTTT.

This sequence joins TRBV5-4 and TRBJ2-3; the match to TRBD1 covers 8 bases. V dropped 4 bases and J dropped 4; count of bases not matched to a gene: 8. This CDR3 has 15 residues. CDR1 and CDR2 from the germline V gene are SGHNT and YYREEE (reference sequence). CDR3 in DNA: TGTGCCAGCAGCAGCCGGACAGGGAACGCAGATACGCAGTATTTT. It specifies CASSSRTGNADTQYF.

The J gene is TRBJ2-3, the V gene TRBV24-1; 10 bases are shared with TRBD1. Looked up from germline, CDR1 is KGHDR and CDR2 is SFDVKD. The CDR3 is made up of 17 amino acids. Trimming cost V 2 bases and J 5 bases; bases outside gene matches: 9. The CDR3 reads CATSDSKPGQGRDTQYF. In DNA form, the CDR3 reads TGTGCCACCAGTGATTCTAAACCGGGACAGGGGAGAGATACGCAGTATTTT.

V gene TRBV5-1 combines with J gene TRBJ1-4; a weak D match, TRBD1 (6 bases). Per the germline V gene, CDR1 is SGHRS and CDR2 is YFSETQ. The CDR3 totals 14 residues. V was clipped by 4 bases and J by 3 bases, with 10 bases between them. The CDR3 bases are TGCGCCAGCAGCCCACAGGGAGCTAATGAAAAACTGTTTTTT. It translates to CASSPQGANEKLFF. Looking up the rest from reference TRBV5-1 and TRBJ1-4 gives the full variable domain: KAGVTQTPRYLIKTRGQQVTLSCSPISGHRSVSWYQQTPGQGLQFLFEYFSETQRNKGNFPGRFSGRQFSNSRSEMNVSTLELGDSALYLCASSPQGANEKLFFGSGTQLSVL.

This chain links TRBV3-1 (or the pseudogene TRBV3-2) with TRBJ2-5; 9 bases are a match to TRBD2. V lost 0 bases to trimming and J lost 4 bases; unmatched junction nucleotides: 12. Germline loops: CDR1 LGHDT, CDR2 YNNKEL (reference sequence). The length of the CDR3 is 18 residues. The chain's CDR3 is CASSQDLSGGRIGETQYF. The CDR3 DNA sequence: TGTGCCAGCAGCCAAGATCTTAGCGGGGGTCGGATAGGAGAGACCCAGTACTTC.

The chain uses TRBV10-3 and TRBJ1-6, with D maybe TRBD1 (5 bases). This CDR3 has 13 residues. The germline V and J ends were trimmed by 10 bases and 10 bases, with 17 bases remaining between them. Germline CDR1 reads ENHRY; CDR2 reads SYGVKD. The CDR3 DNA follows: TGTGCCACCAAGCCCGGGGCTGGGTCACCCCTCCACTTT. The encoded protein is CATKPGAGSPLHF.

This chain connects TRBV5-1 to TRBJ1-3; D perhaps matches TRBD1 (5 bases). Germline CDR1 reads SGHRS; CDR2 reads YFSETQ. Trimming stripped 0 bases from V and 4 bases from J, with 8 bases between. CDR3 size: 14 residues. The CDR3 sequence is CASSLAGEGNTIYF. CDR3 nucleotide sequence: TGCGCCAGCAGCTTGGCGGGGGAAGGAAACACCATATATTTT.

V and J are TRBV4-2 and TRBJ2-7, with TRBD1 matching over 10 bases. Germline CDR1 is LGHNA and CDR2 is YNFKEQ. V shed 0 bases, J shed 5 bases, and the junction held 16 bases outside the gene matches. This CDR3 region has 19 residues. CDR3 protein: CASSQEFRAWDRGFNEQYF. For the CDR3, the DNA is TGTGCCAGCAGCCAAGAATTTCGTGCGTGGGACAGGGGATTCAACGAGCAGTACTTC.

The V gene is TRBV10-3, the J gene TRBJ1-5; a possible D gene is TRBD1 (5 bases). The germline V gene has CDR1 ENHRY and CDR2 SYGVKD. The germline V and J ends were trimmed by 6 bases and 1 base, with 7 bases remaining between them. The CDR3 has 13 amino acids. The CDR3 nucleotides read TGTGCCATCAGCCAGGGAAGCAATCAGCCCCAGCATTTT. This codes for CAISQGSNQPQHF.

Here the CDR3 reads CASSIAEGGTQYF. CDR3 DNA sequence: TGTGCCAGTAGTATAGCGGAGGGGGGGACCCAGTACTTC. This chain connects TRBV19 to TRBJ2-5, with D perhaps matching TRBD1 or TRBD2 (6 bases each). V dropped 1 base and J dropped 7 bases, with 10 bases sitting between them. The CDR3 loop spans 13 amino acids. Germline CDR1 and CDR2: LNHDA and SQIVND (reference sequence).